Listed below are T cell receptor beta chains from one sample, sequenced in a study of CD8 T cells in ankylosing spondylitis. One entry per CDR3 protein, called by TCRdb with MiXCR from the 5' RACE reads. Of approximately 140,000 distinct CDR3 sequences listed, approximately 17% were seen once; the top ten hold roughly 30%. Sequencing was done on a sample of blood, either unsorted or a sorted T cell fraction (not recorded which). These receptor sequences come from a male donor with ankylosing spondylitis. The CDR3 runs from the conserved cysteine through the conserved F or W. A D gene is named only where the DNA matches it firmly. Size is omitted from some rows. Given values are once, few, many or a class for expanded clones.

>TRBJ1-4|TRBV2|NA|NA
CASTQGLATNEKLFF
TGTGCCAGCACCCAGGGATTAGCAACTAATGAAAAACTGTTTTTT
>TRBJ2-7|TRBV12-3/TRBV12-4|NA|NA
CASSGGLAAPYEQYF
TGTGCCAGCAGTGGGGGACTGGCGGCCCCCTACGAGCAGTACTTC
>TRBJ1-2|TRBV11-2|NA|NA
CASSMPGGYTF
TGTGCCAGCAGCATGCCCGGGGGCTACACCTTC
>TRBJ1-2|TRBV9|NA|few
CASSVGASANYGYTF
TGTGCCAGCAGCGTAGGCGCGTCAGCTAACTATGGCTACACCTTC
>TRBJ2-3|TRBV5-1|TRBD2|NA
CASSLYGRAGTDTQYF
TGCGCCAGCAGCTTGTACGGGAGGGCGGGCACAGATACGCAGTATTTT
>TRBJ2-1|TRBV27|TRBD2|few
CASSIGTSGNNEQFF
TGTGCCAGCAGTATCGGGACTAGCGGGAACAATGAGCAGTTCTTC
>TRBJ2-1|TRBV28|NA|NA
CASTNLGYYNEQFF
TGTGCCAGCACCAATTTGGGGTACTACAATGAGCAGTTCTTC
>TRBJ2-7|TRBV27|TRBD2|few
CASSWTSGYEQYF
TGTGCCAGCAGTTGGACTAGCGGCTACGAGCAGTACTTC
>TRBJ2-7|TRBV28|NA|few
CASSLRISYEQYF
TGTGCCAGCAGTTTACGCATCTCCTACGAGCAGTACTTC
>TRBJ1-4|TRBV15|NA|NA
CATSGSGATNEKLFF
TGTGCCACCAGCGGGTCGGGCGCAACTAATGAAAAACTGTTTTTT
>TRBJ1-2|TRBV28|NA|few
CASSFGEGYTF
TGTGCCAGCAGTTTCGGGGAAGGTTACACCTTC
>TRBJ1-3|TRBV6-4|NA|few
CASTIDGGDNLRVGSGNTIYF
TGTGCCAGCACCATCGATGGGGGGGACAATCTAAGAGTGGGCTCTGGAAACACCATATATTTT
>TRBJ2-6|TRBV5-1|NA|NA
CASSFLRDGANVLTF
TGCGCCAGCAGCTTTTTACGGGATGGGGCCAACGTCCTGACTTTC
>TRBJ2-7|TRBV4-1|NA|NA
CASRAKIEGYEQYF
TGCGCCAGCAGAGCCAAGATTGAAGGTTACGAGCAGTACTTC
>TRBJ2-7|TRBV7-9|TRBD2|NA
CASSLRGGRAVEQYF
TGTGCCAGCAGCTTACGCGGCGGGAGGGCCGTCGAGCAGTACTTC
>TRBJ2-7|TRBV19|TRBD1|NA
CASSPGTGGPYEQYF
TGTGCCAGTAGTCCCGGGACAGGGGGACCCTACGAGCAGTACTTC
>TRBJ1-3|TRBV6-1|TRBD1|NA
CASSLGTGLRNTIYF
TGTGCCAGCAGTCTAGGGACAGGGTTACGAAACACCATATATTTT
>TRBJ2-5|TRBV25-1|NA|NA
CASSEWGDSVETQYF
TGTGCCAGCAGTGAATGGGGCGACAGCGTTGAGACCCAGTACTTC
>TRBJ2-7|TRBV4-1|TRBD2|few
CASSQVTSATYEQYF
TGCGCCAGCAGCCAAGTAACTAGCGCGACCTACGAGCAGTACTTC
>TRBJ2-1|TRBV2|NA|few
CASSGEPDNEQFF
TGTGCCAGCAGCGGTGAACCTGACAATGAGCAGTTCTTC
>TRBJ2-1|TRBV5-1|NA|NA
CASSFGVMNNEQFF
TGCGCCAGCAGCTTCGGGGTGATGAACAATGAGCAGTTCTTC
>TRBJ1-1|TRBV2|NA|NA
CASSPDFGNTEAFF
TGTGCCAGCAGCCCGGACTTTGGGAACACTGAAGCTTTCTTT
>TRBJ2-4|TRBV15|NA|NA
CATSRTTRTGRENIQYF
TGTGCCACCAGCAGAACTACCAGGACAGGGAGGGAGAACATTCAGTACTTC
>TRBJ2-2|TRBV7-8|NA|many
CASSFSRGLPGELFF
TGTGCCAGCAGCTTTAGTAGGGGTTTGCCCGGGGAGCTGTTTTTT
>TRBJ1-1|TRBV7-2|TRBD1|NA
CASSLSQGYTEAFF
TGTGCCAGCAGCCTATCACAGGGGTACACTGAAGCTTTCTTT
>TRBJ2-3|TRBV27|TRBD2|NA
CASSLSAGGTDTQYF
TGTGCCAGCAGTTTATCGGCGGGAGGCACAGATACGCAGTATTTT
>TRBJ2-6|TRBV20-1|NA|few
CSARDIGPKKGGSGLNVLTF
TGCAGTGCTAGAGATATCGGTCCGAAGAAGGGGGGTTCAGGTCTCAACGTCCTGACTTTC
>TRBJ2-2|TRBV5-1|NA|few
CASSWATGPGELFF
TGCGCCAGCAGCTGGGCGACAGGTCCCGGGGAGCTGTTTTTT
>TRBJ2-6|TRBV29-1|NA|NA
CSVVAQATGANVLTF
TGCAGCGTTGTTGCCCAAGCGACCGGGGCCAACGTCCTGACTTTC
>TRBJ2-5|TRBV12-3/TRBV12-4|TRBD2|NA
CASSLGGKDAETQYF
TGTGCCAGCAGTTTGGGAGGGAAGGACGCGGAGACCCAGTACTTC
>TRBJ1-1|TRBV4-1|NA|NA
CASSQGPGTTEKAFF
TGCGCCAGCAGCCAAGGGCCAGGGACGACAGAAAAAGCTTTCTTT
>TRBJ2-3|TRBV11-1|NA|many
CASSQVFADTQYF
TGTGCCAGCAGCCAAGTATTCGCCGATACGCAGTATTTT
>TRBJ1-5|TRBV12-3/TRBV12-4|NA|NA
CASSPSGNQPQHF
TGTGCCAGCAGTCCTTCGGGCAATCAGCCCCAGCATTTT
>TRBJ2-3|TRBV5-1|TRBD1|NA
CASSYPQGEVSTDTQYF
TGCGCCAGCAGCTACCCACAGGGGGAAGTTAGCACAGATACGCAGTATTTT
>TRBJ1-1|TRBV6-5|TRBD1|NA
CASSSRQGYTEAFF
TGTGCCAGCAGTTCGAGACAGGGGTACACTGAAGCTTTCTTT
>TRBJ1-1|TRBV5-1|NA|many
CASSVGYGKNTEAFF
TGCGCCAGCAGCGTCGGGTACGGGAAGAACACTGAAGCTTTCTTT
>TRBJ2-1|TRBV7-8|TRBD2|few
CASSLAVGLAGGNEQFF
TGTGCCAGCAGCTTAGCGGTGGGGCTAGCGGGAGGCAATGAGCAGTTCTTC
>TRBJ2-7|TRBV2|TRBD2|NA
CASRGLAGAVLYEQYF
TGTGCCAGCAGGGGACTAGCGGGAGCTGTTTTATACGAGCAGTACTTC
>TRBJ1-1|TRBV7-6|NA|few
CASSLAPTMVTEAFF
TGTGCCAGCAGCTTAGCACCAACGATGGTGACTGAAGCTTTCTTT
>TRBJ1-1|TRBV7-9|TRBD1|NA
CASSPSPGTGDTEAFF
TGTGCCAGCAGCCCGAGTCCCGGGACAGGTGACACTGAAGCTTTCTTT
>TRBJ1-1|TRBV5-1|NA|NA
CASSLTGHTEAFF
TGCGCCAGCAGCCTCACGGGTCACACTGAAGCTTTCTTT
>TRBJ2-7|TRBV20-1|NA|few
CSATDASYEQYF
TGCAGTGCCACGGACGCGTCCTACGAGCAGTACTTC
>TRBJ1-1|TRBV30|NA|NA
CAQGQTTEAFF
TGTGCTCAGGGGCAGACCACTGAAGCTTTCTTT
>TRBJ1-1|TRBV12-3/TRBV12-4|TRBD1|many
CASSASGQGFTEAFF
TGTGCCAGCAGTGCTTCGGGACAGGGCTTCACTGAAGCTTTCTTT
>TRBJ2-7|TRBV29-1|NA|many
CSGGGGSYEQYF
TGCAGCGGGGGTGGCGGGTCCTACGAGCAGTACTTC
>TRBJ1-1|TRBV27|NA|NA
CASMWRSHTEAFF
TGTGCCAGCATGTGGAGGTCTCACACTGAAGCTTTCTTT
>TRBJ2-1|TRBV4-3|TRBD2|many
CASSHREGLAANQQFF
TGCGCCAGCAGCCACCGAGAGGGACTAGCGGCCAACCAGCAGTTCTTC
>TRBJ2-1|TRBV6-5|NA|few
CASSYLTTYNEQFF
TGTGCCAGCAGTTACCTGACTACCTACAATGAGCAGTTCTTC
>TRBJ2-1|TRBV12-3/TRBV12-4|TRBD1|few
CASSPGQGANEQFF
TGTGCCAGCAGCCCCGGACAGGGGGCCAATGAGCAGTTCTTC
>TRBJ2-1|TRBV29-1|TRBD2|many
CSVEDLPSGRSYNEQFF
TGCAGCGTTGAAGATCTTCCTAGCGGGAGATCTTACAATGAGCAGTTCTTC
>TRBJ2-5|TRBV27|NA|NA
CASSFRGHAGETQYF
TGTGCCAGCAGTTTCAGGGGACACGCTGGCGAGACCCAGTACTTC
>TRBJ2-3|TRBV7-2|TRBD1|NA
CASSLNRGLSTDTQYF
TGTGCCAGCAGCTTAAATAGGGGGCTAAGCACAGATACGCAGTATTTT
>TRBJ2-7|TRBV4-1|TRBD1|NA
CASSQEGQGAYEQYF
TGCGCCAGCAGCCAAGAAGGACAGGGGGCCTACGAGCAGTACTTC